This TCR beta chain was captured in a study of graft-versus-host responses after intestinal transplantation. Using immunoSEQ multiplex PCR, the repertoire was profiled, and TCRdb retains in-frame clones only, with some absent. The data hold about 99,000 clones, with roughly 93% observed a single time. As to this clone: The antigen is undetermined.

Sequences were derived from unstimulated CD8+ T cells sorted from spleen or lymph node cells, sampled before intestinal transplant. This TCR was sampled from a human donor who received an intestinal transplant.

The CDR3 DNA follows: TGTGCCAGCATCAAACTAGCGGGGGCAGATACGCAGTATTTT. Its translation: CASIKLAGADTQYF. V is TRBV5-6 and J is TRBJ2-3; TRBD2 matches 11 bases. The CDR3 consists of 14 residues. The germline V gene has CDR1 SGHDT and CDR2 YYEEEE. The junction had 4 bases not matched to a gene; V was cut back by 6 bases and J by 4 bases.